The source of this TCR beta chain is a study of T-cell memory formation after mild COVID-19. Looking at the study overall: Clusters were largely donor specific.

Whole-study results and caveats: Contracting CD4+ clones were located mainly in CM and EM, and CD8+ clones in EMRA. The study detected some responding clones in pre-infection memory, suggesting cross-reactive memory joined.

The CDR3 consists of 16 residues. The germline V and J ends were trimmed by 6 bases and 1 base, with 18 bases remaining between them. Each CDR3 protein gets one entry after TCRdb re-called the 5' RACE reads with MiXCR. The sample records tens of thousands of distinct CDR3 sequences, 11% to 15% being singletons. Only a few counts were recorded for this clonotype. Its target is unknown. The genes are TRBV12-3 or TRBV12-4 and TRBJ2-5; D perhaps matches TRBD2 (7 bases). The sequence came from an adult woman who had mild COVID-19 (a few samples of this study predate the infection). Cell type and time point are not known. Sequenced sample: PBMCs or a T cell subset sorted from them (not recorded which). The CDR3 nucleotides are TGTGCCAGCAGCCACAAAGAGGGGGGGGTCCAAGAGACCCAGTACTTC. This sequence encodes CASSHKEGGVQETQYF.